These T cell receptor beta chains were read from a single sample in a study of early T cells in non-severe SARS-CoV-2 infection. MiXCR, run by TCRdb on the 5' RACE reads, gives a single entry per CDR3 protein. The data contain 64,000 or so distinct CDR3 sequences, around 12% of them singletons. The source material was whole blood. The source of these receptors is an adult who was a healthcare worker with PCR-confirmed SARS-CoV-2 infection or an uninfected control (not recorded which). The CDR3 runs from the conserved cysteine through the conserved F or W. The D gene is left open where the match is weak. Clone size is not always given. Where it is, it says once, few, many or a class for expanded clones.

V gene	D gene	CDR3 length	clone size	J gene	CDR3 DNA	CDR3 protein
TRBV29-1	TRBD1	14	NA	TRBJ2-7	TGCAGCGCTGGAGGGGGACAGGGAGGGTACGAGCAGTACTTC	CSAGGGQGGYEQYF
TRBV4-1	NA	13	few	TRBJ1-1	TGCGCCAGCAGCCAACAGGAGAACACTGAAGCTTTCTTT	CASSQQENTEAFF
TRBV7-3	NA	15	many	TRBJ2-2	TGTGCCAGCAGCCCCCGACACGCGAGGACCGGGGAGCTGTTTTTT	CASSPRHARTGELFF
TRBV25-1	TRBD2	16	NA	TRBJ2-3	TGTGCCAGCAGTGGATTACTAGCGGGGGGGGTATATACGCAGTATTTT	CASSGLLAGGVYTQYF
TRBV5-6	NA	15	few	TRBJ1-1	TGTGCCAGCAGCTCTCGCCGGGCCTTGAACACTGAAGCTTTCTTT	CASSSRRALNTEAFF
TRBV11-2	NA	14	many	TRBJ2-3	TGTGCCAGCAGCTTACTCGGTCCCACAGATACGCAGTATTTT	CASSLLGPTDTQYF
TRBV6-5	NA	17	few	TRBJ2-2	TGTGCCAGCAGTTCTTGGCTGACGGGAACGAACACCGGGGAGCTGTTTTTT	CASSSWLTGTNTGELFF
TRBV27	TRBD1	15	NA	TRBJ1-1	TGTGCCAGCAGAGAACTCCAGGGGGAGAACACTGAAGCTTTCTTT	CASRELQGENTEAFF
TRBV5-1	NA	15	many	TRBJ2-3	TGCGCCAGCAGCTTGTCCCACCCTAGCACAGATACGCAGTATTTT	CASSLSHPSTDTQYF
TRBV7-9	NA	13	few	TRBJ1-1	TGTGCCAGCAGCTTAGCGGGGGTCACTGAAGCTTTCTTT	CASSLAGVTEAFF
TRBV12-3/TRBV12-4	NA	14	NA	TRBJ2-7	TGTGCCAGCAACGAACAGGGGGGGGTCTACGAGCAGTACTTC	CASNEQGGVYEQYF
TRBV12-5	TRBD1	17	many	TRBJ1-5	TGTGCTAGTGGTTTGGAAACCGGGACAGGGAGCAATCAGCCCCAGCATTTT	CASGLETGTGSNQPQHF
TRBV29-1	NA	14	many	TRBJ2-7	TGCAGCGTTAACGTTCCTGGGAAGGGCTACGAGCAGTACTTC	CSVNVPGKGYEQYF
TRBV4-2	TRBD2	17	NA	TRBJ2-7	TGTGCCAGCAGCCAGGTCCCCGGGACTAGCGGTACCTACGAGCAGTACTTC	CASSQVPGTSGTYEQYF
TRBV6-5	NA	13	NA	TRBJ2-3	TGTGCCAGCAGTCCCGTGGCAGCTGGTGCGCAGTATTTT	CASSPVAAGAQYF
TRBV29-1	NA	12	NA	TRBJ2-1	TGCAGCGGTTCGCCGTATGTCAATGAGCAGTTCTTC	CSGSPYVNEQFF
TRBV3-1	TRBD1	14	few	TRBJ2-7	TGTGCCAGCCAGGGACAGGGGGTCTCCTACGAGCAGTACTTC	CASQGQGVSYEQYF
TRBV30	NA	15	few	TRBJ2-5	TGTGCCTGGGAGGTCCCGGGACACCGGCAAGAGACCCAGTACTTC	CAWEVPGHRQETQYF
TRBV7-9	NA	14	many	TRBJ1-4	TGTGCCAGCAGCCCCCTGGGGGCGCGAGAAAAACTGTTTTTT	CASSPLGAREKLFF
TRBV5-1	NA	15	many	TRBJ1-2	TGCGCCAGCAAAATAAGTTTCGGTCCTAACTATGGCTACACCTTC	CASKISFGPNYGYTF
TRBV7-2	NA	15	few	TRBJ2-2	TGTGCCAGCAGCTTAGTTTTGGCGAACACCGGGGAGCTGTTTTTT	CASSLVLANTGELFF
TRBV20-1	TRBD2	14	few	TRBJ2-5	TGCAGTGCTCGCTTAGCGGGGGTCACGGAGACCCAGTACTTC	CSARLAGVTETQYF
TRBV27	TRBD1	14	NA	TRBJ2-7	TGTGCCAGCACCAGGAGACAGGGCACCTACGAGCAGTACTTC	CASTRRQGTYEQYF
TRBV7-2	NA	12	NA	TRBJ1-1	TGTGCCAGCAGCTCCGCCGGAGGGAAAGCTTTCTTT	CASSSAGGKAFF
TRBV25-1	NA	14	NA	TRBJ1-1	TGTGCCAGCAGGGATGTTGGGGGTGGCACTGAAGCTTTCTTT	CASRDVGGGTEAFF
TRBV7-2	NA	14	few	TRBJ2-3	TGTGCCAGCAGCTTTCGACTGGTGACAGATACGCAGTATTTT	CASSFRLVTDTQYF
TRBV9	NA	12	NA	TRBJ1-1	TGTGCCAGCAGCGTGGGGGACTCTGAAGCTTTCTTT	CASSVGDSEAFF
TRBV5-1	TRBD1	15	few	TRBJ2-1	TGCGCCAGCAGCTTGGAACAGGGGCCCTACAATGAGCAGTTCTTC	CASSLEQGPYNEQFF
TRBV4-3	TRBD1	15	few	TRBJ1-2	TGCGCCAGCAGCCAAGTAAAGGGACAGGGGGATGGCTACACCTTC	CASSQVKGQGDGYTF
TRBV6-2/TRBV6-3	TRBD1	14	few	TRBJ1-1	TGTGCCAGCAGGGGGGACAGGATGAACACTGAAGCTTTCTTT	CASRGDRMNTEAFF
TRBV18	NA	15	many	TRBJ2-3	TGTGCCAGCTCACCACCGGGGCTAGGCACAGATACGCAGTATTTT	CASSPPGLGTDTQYF
TRBV30	NA	14	few	TRBJ2-3	TGTGCCTGGAGAGGCAGGGTATCCACAGATACGCAGTATTTT	CAWRGRVSTDTQYF
TRBV20-1	TRBD2	15	NA	TRBJ2-3	TGCAGTGCTAGAGTTTTAGCGGGGGACACAGATACGCAGTATTTT	CSARVLAGDTDTQYF
TRBV6-5	NA	13	NA	TRBJ2-5	TGTGCCAGCATCTCCTCGTACGGGGAGACCCAGTACTTC	CASISSYGETQYF
TRBV5-1	NA	13	few	TRBJ1-1	TGCGCCAGCAGCGACGGGACATCCACTGAAGCTTTCTTT	CASSDGTSTEAFF
TRBV19	NA	14	many	TRBJ2-1	TGTGCCAGTAATCCACGGTTTCGCTACAATGAGCAGTTCTTC	CASNPRFRYNEQFF
TRBV29-1	TRBD1	11	few	TRBJ2-5	TGCAGCTCCCGGACAGGAGAGACCCAGTACTTC	CSSRTGETQYF
TRBV20-1	TRBD1	13	NA	TRBJ2-7	TGCAGTGCTAGCGGGACAGGCCTGCAGGAGCAGTACTTC	CSASGTGLQEQYF
TRBV19	NA	15	NA	TRBJ2-7	TGTGCCAGTAGTATCGGAAGCGGACGACACTACGAGCAGTACTTC	CASSIGSGRHYEQYF
TRBV5-1	TRBD1	16	few	TRBJ2-3	TGCGCCAGCAGCTTGGGAGGACAGGGAAGCACAGATACGCAGTATTTT	CASSLGGQGSTDTQYF
TRBV12-3/TRBV12-4	NA	12	NA	TRBJ2-7	TGTGCCAGCAGGTACATGTCCTACGAGCAGTACTTC	CASRYMSYEQYF
TRBV7-3	TRBD2	18	few	TRBJ2-3	TGTGCCAGCAGCTTAGTGTCTAGCGGGGGGGCCAAGACAGATACGCAGTATTTT	CASSLVSSGGAKTDTQYF
TRBV5-5	TRBD1	16	NA	TRBJ2-5	TGTGTCAGCAGCTTGGTCTCCCGGGACAGGGGAGAGACCCAGTACTTC	CVSSLVSRDRGETQYF
TRBV25-1	TRBD1	15	NA	TRBJ1-4	TGTGCCACCAAAGGGGACAGGGAGGTTAATGAAAAACTGTTTTTT	CATKGDREVNEKLFF
TRBV20-1	NA	14	NA	TRBJ1-2	TGCAGTGCTAACACTTTACAGGTCGACTATGGCTACACCTTC	CSANTLQVDYGYTF
TRBV20-1	TRBD1	16	few	TRBJ1-6	TGCAGTGCTCCTACCGGACAGGGGGTATATAATTCACCCCTCCACTTT	CSAPTGQGVYNSPLHF
TRBV27	NA	13	many	TRBJ1-5	TGTGCCAGCAGTTCCTATTCCAATCAGCCCCAGCATTTT	CASSSYSNQPQHF
TRBV7-9	TRBD1	16	few	TRBJ2-5	TGTGCCAGCAGCGCCGGGACAGGCAGAATTCAAGAGACCCAGTACTTC	CASSAGTGRIQETQYF
TRBV29-1	NA	13	NA	TRBJ1-1	TGCAGCGTCGCCCTCGCAGTAAACACTGAAGCTTTCTTT	CSVALAVNTEAFF